These 15 T cell receptor beta chains originate from one sample sequenced in a study of OX40 agonist ivuxolimab in advanced cancers. Here immunoSEQ multiplex PCR was the method, and the copy in TCRdb shows in-frame clones only, minus some. Among 13,000 or so clones listed, under 85% were seen once. The sample consisted of CD4+ or CD8+ T cells sorted from blood, taken in a trial of the OX40 agonist ivuxolimab. Receptors originate from an adult with an advanced solid tumor such as melanoma, head and neck, liver or kidney cancer.

The CDR3 sequence: CASTIWTSGSTDTQYF. CDR3 bases: TGTGCCAGCACCATATGGACTAGCGGTAGCACAGATACGCAGTATTTT. The V and J genes are TRBV11-2 and TRBJ2-3; 10 bases are a match to TRBD2. Per the germline V gene, CDR1 is SGHAT and CDR2 is FQNNGV. Trimming cost V 7 bases and J 0 bases; bases outside gene matches: 7. This CDR3 contains 16 residues.

The chain employs TRBV5-4 and TRBJ2-1; unclear D gene. With 0 bases removed from V and 0 bases from J, the gap between germline ends came to 7 bases. Germline V gene sequence: CDR1 SGHNT, CDR2 YYREEE (reference sequence). The CDR3 has 15 residues. The CDR3 loop reads CASSLEDSSYNEQFF. In DNA form, the CDR3 reads TGTGCCAGCAGCTTGGAGGATAGCTCCTACAATGAGCAGTTCTTC.

The CDR3, as DNA: TGTGCCAGCAGTAGAGGCTGGAGCACAGATACGCAGTATTTT. Translated, it gives CASSRGWSTDTQYF. The V call is TRBV2, the J call TRBJ2-3; D gene ambiguous. From germline, CDR1 is SNHLY and CDR2 FYNNEI. Trimming removed 5 bases at V and 0 bases at J, with 9 bases between. This CDR3 region has 14 residues.

As to this clone: The conserved final phenylalanine or tryptophan is absent from the CDR3, which likely points to a read error. This chain uses TRBV4-1 with TRBJ1-2, with D possibly TRBD1 on 6 matching bases. Germline V gene data show CDR1 as MGHRA and CDR2 as YSYEKL. This CDR3 contains 15 residues. The germline V and J ends were trimmed by 1 base and 5 bases, with 14 bases remaining between them. CDR3 protein: CASSQGFTGPYGYTS. The CDR3 DNA reads TGCGCCAGCAGCCAAGGTTTCACAGGGCCATATGGCTACACCTCC.

This chain joins TRBV11-3 and TRBJ2-3; D uncertain. CDR3 length equals 12 residues. Between the trimmed V and J ends, which lost 4 bases and 4 bases, there was a span of 6 bases. From germline, CDR1 is SGHNT and CDR2 YENEEA. The CDR3 spells CASSSASDTQYF. The CDR3 region has the DNA TGTGCCAGCAGCTCGGCCTCAGATACGCAGTATTTT.

The V and J genes are TRBV6-5 and TRBJ1-5, with 10 bases lining up with TRBD1. Trimming cost V 6 bases and J 4 bases; bases outside gene matches: 3. Per the germline V gene, CDR1 is MNHEY and CDR2 is SVGAGI. The CDR3 covers 14 residues. CDR3 bases: TGTGCCAGCAGCCGGGACAGGGGAAATCAGCCCCAGCATTTT. It is translated as CASSRDRGNQPQHF.

The rearrangement links TRBV30 to TRBJ2-5; D remains unclear. V gave up 2 bases and J gave up 4 bases, with 5 bases separating them. The germline CDR1 and CDR2 sequences are GTSNPN and SVGIG (reference sequence). This CDR3 has 11 amino acids. This chain's CDR3 is CAWSSAETQYF. The CDR3 nucleotides read TGTGCCTGGAGTTCGGCAGAGACCCAGTACTTC. Combining the CDR3 with reference TRBV30 and TRBJ2-5 gives the whole variable domain SQTIHQWPATLVQPVGSPLSLECTVEGTSNPNLYWYRQAAGRGLQLLFYSVGIGQISSEVPQNLSASRPQDRQFILSSKKLLLSDSGFYLCAWSSAETQYFGPGTRLLVL.

The J gene is TRBJ1-1, the V gene TRBV27; no reliable D call. Germline CDR1 and CDR2: MNHEY and SMNVEV (reference sequence). With 6 bases removed from V and 3 bases from J, the gap between germline ends came to 17 bases. The CDR3 runs to 15 residues. The CDR3 region is CASRVGGRTDTEAFF. The CDR3 DNA is TGTGCCAGCAGGGTGGGAGGGAGGACGGACACTGAAGCTTTCTTT.

The V call is TRBV19, the J call TRBJ1-1; no firm D call. V shed 7 bases and J shed 2 bases, with 11 bases lying between them. The CDR3 spans 13 residues. The germline gives CDR1 LNHDA, CDR2 SQIVND (reference sequence). DNA of the CDR3: TGTGCCAGTATGGCAGGAAGAAACACTGAAGCTTTCTTT. It specifies CASMAGRNTEAFF.

This chain uses TRBV5-4 with TRBJ2-5; D not resolved. Germline V CDR1 and CDR2: SGHNT, YYREEE (reference sequence). The length of the CDR3 is 13 residues. V was pared by 4 bases and J by 2 bases, with 9 bases between. CDR3 sequence: CASSLTHQETQYF. The CDR3, as DNA: TGTGCCAGCAGCCTGACACATCAAGAGACCCAGTACTTC.

This chain connects TRBV19 to TRBJ2-7; no reliable D call. Germline V gene lookup returns CDR1 LNHDA and CDR2 SQIVND (reference sequence). The CDR3 consists of 13 residues. The V end lost 6 bases, the J end lost 5 bases, and 14 bases lay between the germline ends. CDR3 amino acids: CASSGRTVDEQYF. DNA of the CDR3: TGTGCCAGTAGCGGTCGGACGGTCGACGAGCAGTACTTC. The full variable domain, its missing parts supplied by reference TRBV19 and TRBJ2-7, is DGGITQSPKYLFRKEGQNVTLSCEQNLNHDAMYWYRQDPGQGLRLIYYSQIVNDFQKGDIAEGYSVSREKKESFPLTVTSAQKNPTAFYLCASSGRTVDEQYFGPGTRLTVT.

J is TRBJ2-1 and V is TRBV9; D remains unclear. In germline, CDR1 is SGDLS, CDR2 YYNGEE. CDR3 length: 13 residues. Trimming shortened V by 3 bases and J by 6 bases, and 10 bases separated the two germline ends. This chain's CDR3 is CASSEDPRNEQFF. The CDR3 DNA reads TGTGCCAGCAGCGAGGACCCTCGCAATGAGCAGTTCTTC.

This rearrangement joins TRBV10-3 to TRBJ2-1; 11 bases agree with TRBD2. J lost 7 bases, V lost 10 bases, and 9 bases had no gene match. CDR3 length: 14 residues. Germline CDR1 is ENHRY and CDR2 is SYGVKD. The CDR3 spells CATIAGGPKNEQFF. The DNA for the CDR3 is TGTGCCACCATAGCGGGAGGGCCTAAGAATGAGCAGTTCTTC.

CDR3 sequence (DNA): TGTGCCAGCAGATCTGACGGACCGAAAGGCTACACCTTC. This sequence encodes CASRSDGPKGYTF. The V and J genes are TRBV5-6 and TRBJ1-2; D is ambiguous. Germline lookup yields CDR1 SGHDT and CDR2 YYEEEE. Trimming removed 5 bases from V and 8 bases from J, with 16 bases in between. The CDR3 runs to 13 residues.

The chain recombines TRBV28 with TRBJ2-5, with 10 bases fitting TRBD2. Germline V gives CDR1 MDHEN, CDR2 SYDVKM. With V trimmed by 8 bases and J by 1 base, 1 base remained unmatched. The CDR3 covers 13 residues. CDR3 nucleotide sequence: TGTGCCAGCTGGACTAGCGGCCAAGAGACCCAGTACTTC. It specifies CASWTSGQETQYF.